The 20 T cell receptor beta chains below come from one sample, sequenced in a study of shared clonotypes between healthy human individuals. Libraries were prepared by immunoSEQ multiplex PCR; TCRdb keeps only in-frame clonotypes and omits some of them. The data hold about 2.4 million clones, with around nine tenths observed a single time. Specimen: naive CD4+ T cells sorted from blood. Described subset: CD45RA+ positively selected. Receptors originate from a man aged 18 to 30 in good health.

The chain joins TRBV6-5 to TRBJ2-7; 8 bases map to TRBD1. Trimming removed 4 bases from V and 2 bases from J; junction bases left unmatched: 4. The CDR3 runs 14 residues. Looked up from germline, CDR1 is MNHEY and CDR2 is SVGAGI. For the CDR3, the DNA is TGTGCCAGCAGTTCCGACAGGGGAACCTACGAGCAGTACTTC. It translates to CASSSDRGTYEQYF.

CDR3 region: CASSLAPGFQETQYF. CDR3 coding DNA: TGTGCCAGCAGCTTGGCCCCGGGATTCCAAGAGACCCAGTACTTC. The chain carries TRBV5-6 and TRBJ2-5; tentative D call: TRBD2 (5 bases). Trimming took off 0 bases at V and 1 base at J, with 10 bases between the two ends. The CDR3 length is 15 residues. Germline lookup yields CDR1 SGHDT and CDR2 YYEEEE.

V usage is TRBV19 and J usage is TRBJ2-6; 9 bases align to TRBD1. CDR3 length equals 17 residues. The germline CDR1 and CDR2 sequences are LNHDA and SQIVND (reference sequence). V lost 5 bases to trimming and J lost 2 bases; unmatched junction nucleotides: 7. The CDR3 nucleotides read TGTGCCAGTAGTCCCGGGACAGGGAGCACTGGGGCCAACGTCCTGACTTTC. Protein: CASSPGTGSTGANVLTF.

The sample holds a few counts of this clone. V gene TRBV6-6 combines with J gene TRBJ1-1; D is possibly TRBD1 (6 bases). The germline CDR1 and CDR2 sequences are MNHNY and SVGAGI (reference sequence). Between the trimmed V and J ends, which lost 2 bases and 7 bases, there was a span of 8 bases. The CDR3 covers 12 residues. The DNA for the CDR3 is TGTGCCAGCAGTTACACAGGGATTGAAGCTTTCTTT. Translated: CASSYTGIEAFF.

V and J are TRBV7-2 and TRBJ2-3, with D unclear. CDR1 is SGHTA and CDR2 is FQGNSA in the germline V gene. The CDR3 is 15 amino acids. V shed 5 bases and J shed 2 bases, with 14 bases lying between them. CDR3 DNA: TGTGCCAGCAGCCTAAGCGCTTACTCCACAGATACGCAGTATTTT. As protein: CASSLSAYSTDTQYF.

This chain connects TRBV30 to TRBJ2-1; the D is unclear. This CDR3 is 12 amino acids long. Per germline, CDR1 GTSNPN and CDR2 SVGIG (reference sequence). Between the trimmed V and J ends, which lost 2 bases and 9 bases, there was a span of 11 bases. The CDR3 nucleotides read TGTGCCTGGAGTACCACTTCGGGTGAGCAGTTCTTC. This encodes CAWSTTSGEQFF.

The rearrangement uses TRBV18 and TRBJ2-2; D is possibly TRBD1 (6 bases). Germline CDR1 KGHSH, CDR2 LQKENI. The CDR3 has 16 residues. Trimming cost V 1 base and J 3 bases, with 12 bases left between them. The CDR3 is CASSPRAGVDTGELFF. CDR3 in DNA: TGTGCCAGCTCACCACGGGCAGGGGTGGACACCGGGGAGCTGTTTTTT.

For the CDR3, the DNA is TGTGCCAGCAGCCTAGGGGGGACTAGCGGGAGTGGTACCCAGTACTTC. It encodes CASSLGGTSGSGTQYF. This rearrangement joins TRBV11-2 to TRBJ2-5; 14 nucleotides align to TRBD2. CDR1 SGHAT and CDR2 FQNNGV come from the germline V gene. This CDR3 has 16 amino acids. Trimming cost V 5 bases and J 8 bases; bases outside gene matches: 10.

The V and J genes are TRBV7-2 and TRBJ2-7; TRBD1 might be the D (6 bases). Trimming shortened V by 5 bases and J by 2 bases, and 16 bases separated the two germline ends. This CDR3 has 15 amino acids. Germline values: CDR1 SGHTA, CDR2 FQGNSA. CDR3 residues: CASSVDRFKPYEQYF. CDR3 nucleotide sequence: TGTGCCAGCAGCGTAGACAGGTTCAAACCCTACGAGCAGTACTTC.

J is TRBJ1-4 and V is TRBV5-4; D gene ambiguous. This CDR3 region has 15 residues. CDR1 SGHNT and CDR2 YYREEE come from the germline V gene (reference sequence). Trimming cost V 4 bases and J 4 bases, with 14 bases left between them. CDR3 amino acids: CASSPDPTDNEKLFF. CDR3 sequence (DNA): TGTGCCAGCAGCCCCGACCCAACCGATAATGAAAAACTGTTTTTT.

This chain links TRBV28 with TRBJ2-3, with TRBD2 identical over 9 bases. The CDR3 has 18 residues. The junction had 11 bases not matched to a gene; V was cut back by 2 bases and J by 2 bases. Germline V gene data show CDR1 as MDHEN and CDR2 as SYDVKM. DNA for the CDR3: TGTGCCAGCAGTTTAATATTGCCTAGCGGGGAGAACACAGATACGCAGTATTTT. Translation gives CASSLILPSGENTDTQYF. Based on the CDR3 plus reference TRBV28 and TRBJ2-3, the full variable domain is DVKVTQSSRYLVKRTGEKVFLECVQDMDHENMFWYRQDPGLGLRLIYFSYDVKMKEKGDIPEGYSVSREKKERFSLILESASTNQTSMYLCASSLILPSGENTDTQYFGPGTRLTVL.

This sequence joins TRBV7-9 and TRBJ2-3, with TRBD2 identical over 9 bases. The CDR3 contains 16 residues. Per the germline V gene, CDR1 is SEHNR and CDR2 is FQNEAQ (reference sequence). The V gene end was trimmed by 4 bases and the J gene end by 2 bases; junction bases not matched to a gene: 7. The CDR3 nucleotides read TGTGCCAGCAGCTCGCATCGCGGGGGGGCCACAGATACGCAGTATTTT. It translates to CASSSHRGGATDTQYF.

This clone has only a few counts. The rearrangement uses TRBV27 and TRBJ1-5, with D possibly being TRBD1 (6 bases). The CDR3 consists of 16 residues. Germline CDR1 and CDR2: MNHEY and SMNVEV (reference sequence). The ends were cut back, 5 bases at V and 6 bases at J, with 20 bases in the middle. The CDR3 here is CASSPSGTFHSQPQHF. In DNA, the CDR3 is TGTGCCAGCAGTCCCTCCGGGACATTCCATAGTCAGCCCCAGCATTTT.

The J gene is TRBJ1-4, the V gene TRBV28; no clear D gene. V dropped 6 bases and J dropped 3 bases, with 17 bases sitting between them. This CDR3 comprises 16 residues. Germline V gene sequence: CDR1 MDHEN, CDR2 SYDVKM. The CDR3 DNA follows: TGTGCCAGCAGCTTGCAGGCGCGGTATTCTAATGAAAAACTGTTTTTT. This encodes CASSLQARYSNEKLFF.

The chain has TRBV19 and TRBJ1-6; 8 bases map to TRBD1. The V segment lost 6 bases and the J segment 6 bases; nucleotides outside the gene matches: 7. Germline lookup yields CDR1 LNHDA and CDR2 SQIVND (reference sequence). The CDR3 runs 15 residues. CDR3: CASREGQEINSPLHF. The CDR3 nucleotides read TGTGCCAGTAGGGAGGGACAGGAAATTAATTCACCCCTCCACTTT.

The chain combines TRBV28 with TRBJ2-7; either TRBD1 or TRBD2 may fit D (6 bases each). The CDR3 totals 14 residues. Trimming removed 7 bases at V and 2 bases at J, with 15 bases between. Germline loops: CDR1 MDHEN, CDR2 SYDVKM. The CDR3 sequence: CASTNGGKTYEQYF. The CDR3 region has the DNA TGTGCCAGCACCAACGGGGGCAAGACCTACGAGCAGTACTTC.

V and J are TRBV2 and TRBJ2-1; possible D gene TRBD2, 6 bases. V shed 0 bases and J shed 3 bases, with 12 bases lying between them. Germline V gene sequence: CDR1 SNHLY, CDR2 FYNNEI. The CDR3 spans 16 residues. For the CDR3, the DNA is TGTGCCAGCAGTGAAGCGCTTGGGACTTACTACAATGAGCAGTTCTTC. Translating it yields CASSEALGTYYNEQFF.

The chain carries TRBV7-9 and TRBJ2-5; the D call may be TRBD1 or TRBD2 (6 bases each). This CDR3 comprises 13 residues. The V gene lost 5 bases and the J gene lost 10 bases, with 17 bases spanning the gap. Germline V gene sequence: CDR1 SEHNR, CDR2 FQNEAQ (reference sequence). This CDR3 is CASSLRTARDQYF. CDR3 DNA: TGTGCCAGCAGCCTCAGGACAGCGCGGGACCAGTACTTC.

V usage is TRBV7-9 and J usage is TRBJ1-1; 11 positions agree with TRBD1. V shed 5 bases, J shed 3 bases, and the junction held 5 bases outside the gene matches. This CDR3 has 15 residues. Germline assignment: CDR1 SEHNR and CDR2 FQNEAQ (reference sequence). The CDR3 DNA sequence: TGTGCCAGCAGCATAGGGACAGGGGGGGACACTGAAGCTTTCTTT. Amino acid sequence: CASSIGTGGDTEAFF.

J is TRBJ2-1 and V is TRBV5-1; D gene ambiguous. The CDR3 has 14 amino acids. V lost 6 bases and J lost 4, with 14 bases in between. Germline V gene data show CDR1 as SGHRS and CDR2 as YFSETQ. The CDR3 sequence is CASTPLNQYNEQFF. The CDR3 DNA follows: TGCGCCAGCACACCGCTCAACCAGTACAATGAGCAGTTCTTC.